Listed below are T cell receptor beta chains from one sample, sequenced in a study of T cell responses to AZD1222 COVID-19 vaccine. Libraries were prepared by immunoSEQ multiplex PCR; TCRdb keeps only in-frame clonotypes and omits some of them. Among about 120,000 clones listed, approximately 91% were seen once. The sequenced sample was peripheral blood, obtained on day 0 of AZD1222 vaccination. The receptors were sampled from an adult in good health. The CDR3 runs from the conserved cysteine through the conserved F or W. A D gene is named only where the DNA matches it firmly. Not all rows give a size; the values are once, few, many and, for expanded clones, a class.

D,J,V,size,DNA,CDR3
TRBD1,TRBJ1-6,TRBV15,once,TGTGCCACCAGCACCGGACAGGGGGTCTTTTATAATTCACCCCTCCACTTT,CATSTGQGVFYNSPLHF
TRBD2,TRBJ2-4,TRBV4-3,.,TGCGCCAGCAGCCCTACATTAAACGGACTAGCGGGCCAGGCCAAAAACATTCAGTACTTC,CASSPTLNGLAGQAKNIQYF
.,TRBJ2-4,TRBV5-6,.,TGTGCCAGCAGTCGGACAGGAGGGGGCCAAAACATTCAGTACTTC,CASSRTGGGQNIQYF
TRBD2,TRBJ2-3,TRBV4-1,.,TGCGCCAGCAGCCAATCCCTAGCGGGGGCGGAAGATACGCAGTATTTT,CASSQSLAGAEDTQYF
.,TRBJ2-7,TRBV7-6,.,TGTGCCAGCAGCTTAGCGGTTGGAATCCAACCCAGCTCCTACGAGCAGTACTTC,CASSLAVGIQPSSYEQYF
.,TRBJ2-1,TRBV5-5,.,TGTGCCAGCAGCTTGCAGGGAGAGGTGCGATTGAGCTCCTACAATGAGCAGTTCTTC,CASSLQGEVRLSSYNEQFF
TRBD1,TRBJ2-1,TRBV7-7,.,TGTGCCAGCAGCCCGGGGACAGGGGAGTTCAATGAGCAGTTCTTC,CASSPGTGEFNEQFF
.,TRBJ1-5,TRBV5-5,.,TGTGCCAGCAGCTTGCGTCAGGGCGGCAATCAGCCCCAGCATTTT,CASSLRQGGNQPQHF
.,TRBJ1-1,TRBV7-3,few,TGTGCCAGCAGCCAACAGTCTCACACTGAAGCTTTCTTT,CASSQQSHTEAFF
.,TRBJ2-3,TRBV7-2,.,TGTGCCAGCAGCTTACGAGGACTCACAGATACGCAGTATTTT,CASSLRGLTDTQYF